The 19 T cell receptor beta chains in this list originate from one sample, sequenced in a study of blood T cell repertoires in COVID-19. TCRdb keeps only in-frame clones here, not all; method: immunoSEQ multiplex PCR. The sample has about 210,000 clones, about 92% seen once. Sequences were obtained from peripheral blood. The receptors were gathered from a young man with acute or convalescent COVID-19.

The rearrangement joins TRBV19 to TRBJ1-5; 10 bases align to TRBD1. CDR3 length equals 15 residues. V was pared by 7 bases and J by 4 bases, with 7 bases of the junction left unmatched. The V gene's germline CDR1 is LNHDA and CDR2 SQIVND (reference sequence). The CDR3 sequence: CASTERQGANQPQHF. CDR3 DNA sequence: TGTGCCAGTACCGAGCGACAGGGGGCGAATCAGCCCCAGCATTTT.

This clone appeared a few times. The J gene is TRBJ2-7, the V gene TRBV5-8; D might be TRBD1 (6 bases). Between the trimmed V and J ends, which lost 3 bases and 0 bases, there was a span of 10 bases. The CDR3 extends over 14 amino acids. CDR1 and CDR2 from the germline V gene are SGHTS and YDEGEE. For the CDR3, the DNA is TGTGCCAGCAGCTCTAGGGGGAACTCCTACGAGCAGTACTTC. It translates to CASSSRGNSYEQYF.

The chain links TRBV11-2 to TRBJ1-1; D is ambiguous. V lost 3 bases and J 0 bases, leaving 5 bases between the germline ends. Per germline, CDR1 SGHAT and CDR2 FQNNGV. There are 13 residues in the CDR3. The CDR3 nucleotides read TGTGCCAGCAGCTTCACAGTGAACACTGAAGCTTTCTTT. Encoded protein: CASSFTVNTEAFF.

This clone turned up a few times. This chain uses TRBV11-2 with TRBJ2-5; weak D call: TRBD1 (5 bases). V lost 4 bases, J lost 4 bases, and 13 bases lay in between. The germline V gene has CDR1 SGHAT and CDR2 FQNNGV. The CDR3 contains 14 residues. DNA of the CDR3: TGTGCCAGCAGCTCAGCAGGGTTTTTAGAGACCCAGTACTTC. This translates into CASSSAGFLETQYF.

This clone was observed once. This chain joins TRBV18 and TRBJ1-5, with 8 bases lining up with TRBD1. V lost 6 bases to trimming and J lost 3 bases; unmatched junction nucleotides: 7. This CDR3 is 15 amino acids long. Per germline, CDR1 KGHSH and CDR2 LQKENI. The CDR3 loop is CASSSQGDDNQPQHF. For the CDR3, the DNA is TGTGCCAGCTCGTCACAGGGGGATGACAATCAGCCCCAGCATTTT.

J is TRBJ2-1 and V is TRBV13; 8 positions agree with TRBD1. The CDR3 sequence is 16 residues long. Losses at the gene ends were 4 bases for V and 8 bases for J; bases not matched to a gene: 13. Germline CDR1 and CDR2: PRHDT and FYEKMQ (reference sequence). The CDR3 DNA reads TGTGCCAGCAGCTACTTGGGATTGGGACAGGTAGATGAGCAGTTCTTC. It codes for CASSYLGLGQVDEQFF.

The gene calls are TRBV3-1 (or the pseudogene TRBV3-2) and TRBJ2-1, with 9 nucleotides matching TRBD2. With 3 bases clipped from V and 0 bases from J, the junction kept 3 bases outside the gene matches. Germline values: CDR1 LGHDT, CDR2 YNNKEL (reference sequence). The CDR3 runs to 16 residues. The CDR3 nucleotides read TGTGCCAGCAGCCAGTGGACTAGCGCCTCCTACAATGAGCAGTTCTTC. It encodes CASSQWTSASYNEQFF.

This clone was observed a single time. V is TRBV2 and J is TRBJ1-5, with 8 bases lining up with TRBD1. The CDR3 is 17 residues long. With 3 bases clipped from V and 3 bases from J, the junction kept 10 bases outside the gene matches. Germline V gene data show CDR1 as SNHLY and CDR2 as FYNNEI. CDR3 sequence (DNA): TGTGCCAGCAGTGAGGGACAGGTCCCCACCCTCAATCAGCCCCAGCATTTT. As protein: CASSEGQVPTLNQPQHF.

This clone was observed a single time. This sequence joins TRBV11-2 and TRBJ1-2; 7 bases map to TRBD1. V was clipped by 5 bases and J by 4 bases; unmatched bases: 13. Germline V gene lookup returns CDR1 SGHAT and CDR2 FQNNGV. The CDR3 spans 16 residues. DNA of the CDR3: TGTGCCAGCAGCCCGGGCGGGACAGCGACTTTCTATGGCTACACCTTC. Translation gives CASSPGGTATFYGYTF.

V gene TRBV5-4 combines with J gene TRBJ2-5; 7 bases are a match to TRBD1. The CDR3 is 13 amino acids. V shed 6 bases, J shed 4 bases, and the junction held 6 bases outside the gene matches. Per germline, CDR1 SGHNT and CDR2 YYREEE (reference sequence). CDR3 in amino acids: CASTYTGAETQYF. CDR3 nucleotides: TGTGCCAGCACGTATACAGGGGCAGAGACCCAGTACTTC.

This rearrangement joins TRBV6-6 to TRBJ2-5; 8 positions match TRBD1. The CDR3 sequence is 14 residues long. V lost 7 bases and J lost 1; bases outside the gene matches: 5. The germline V gene encodes CDR1 MNHNY and CDR2 SVGAGI (reference sequence). For the CDR3, the DNA is TGTGCCAGCACCGACGGGACAGGCCAAGAGACCCAGTACTTC. This gives the protein CASTDGTGQETQYF.

The rearrangement uses TRBV24-1 and TRBJ2-1; TRBD1 matches at 8 bases. The V gene end was trimmed by 6 bases and the J gene end by 12 bases; junction bases not matched to a gene: 18. Per the germline V gene, CDR1 is KGHDR and CDR2 is SFDVKD. The CDR3 consists of 16 residues. The CDR3 loop reads CATSLSRDRSPLGQFF. DNA for the CDR3: TGTGCCACCAGTCTTTCCCGGGACAGGAGCCCGTTGGGGCAGTTCTTC.

The chain joins TRBV11-3 to TRBJ1-3, with 8 bases lining up with TRBD1. Germline V lookup: CDR1 SGHNT, CDR2 YENEEA. Trimming at V came to 3 bases and at J to 0 bases, leaving 4 bases not matched to a gene. The CDR3 runs to 16 residues. The CDR3 region is CASSFRQGTSGNTIYF. CDR3 DNA: TGTGCCAGCAGCTTCCGACAGGGGACCTCTGGAAACACCATATATTTT.

The chain combines TRBV6-5 with TRBJ2-7, with D possibly being TRBD1 (5 bases). V lost 7 bases and J lost 5, with 15 bases in between. CDR3 length: 13 residues. In germline, CDR1 is MNHEY, CDR2 SVGAGI. This chain's CDR3 is CASTSSGSDEQYF. The DNA for the CDR3 is TGTGCCAGCACTTCATCAGGGTCGGACGAGCAGTACTTC.

The chain combines TRBV6-6 with TRBJ1-2; D possibly corresponds to TRBD1 (5 bases). Germline V gene data show CDR1 as MNHNY and CDR2 as SVGAGI (reference sequence). V was shortened by 4 bases and J by 4 bases, with 7 bases between the two germline ends. This CDR3 region has 12 residues. The CDR3 protein is CASSSDTYGYTF. CDR3 nucleotides: TGTGCCAGCAGTTCGGACACCTATGGCTACACCTTC.

This chain joins TRBV5-1 and TRBJ2-5; 7 bases line up with TRBD1. CDR3 size: 15 residues. The trim removed 2 bases at V and 1 base at J, leaving 5 bases unmatched. Germline V gene sequence: CDR1 SGHRS, CDR2 YFSETQ. The CDR3 spells CASSFGDRTQETQYF. As DNA, the CDR3 is TGCGCCAGCAGCTTTGGGGACAGAACCCAAGAGACCCAGTACTTC.

V gene TRBV13 combines with J gene TRBJ2-2; 10 positions match TRBD2. The germline gives CDR1 PRHDT, CDR2 FYEKMQ (reference sequence). This CDR3 comprises 16 residues. Trimming took 5 bases from V and 6 from J; bases not matched to a gene: 9. This chain's CDR3 is CASSRASGGAAGELFF. CDR3 nucleotide sequence: TGTGCCAGCAGCCGTGCCAGCGGGGGGGCCGCCGGGGAGCTGTTTTTT.

The chain recombines TRBV6-1 with TRBJ2-7; a weak D match, TRBD1 (6 bases). The CDR3 length is 16 residues. Trimming cost V 4 bases and J 5 bases, with 21 bases left between them. In germline, CDR1 is MNHNS, CDR2 SASEGT. CDR3 DNA: TGTGCCAGCAGTGCTTCTATCCTAGGACAGAAACACGAGCAGTACTTC. It translates to CASSASILGQKHEQYF.

The chain uses TRBV28 and TRBJ2-6; tentative D call: TRBD2 (6 bases). CDR1 is MDHEN, CDR2 SYDVKM, per germline. This CDR3 has 18 residues. Trimming shortened V by 7 bases and J by 0 bases, and 19 bases separated the two germline ends. The CDR3 is CASTLKGGVLSGANVLTF. CDR3 bases: TGTGCCAGCACCCTGAAGGGCGGGGTGCTCTCTGGGGCCAACGTCCTGACTTTC.